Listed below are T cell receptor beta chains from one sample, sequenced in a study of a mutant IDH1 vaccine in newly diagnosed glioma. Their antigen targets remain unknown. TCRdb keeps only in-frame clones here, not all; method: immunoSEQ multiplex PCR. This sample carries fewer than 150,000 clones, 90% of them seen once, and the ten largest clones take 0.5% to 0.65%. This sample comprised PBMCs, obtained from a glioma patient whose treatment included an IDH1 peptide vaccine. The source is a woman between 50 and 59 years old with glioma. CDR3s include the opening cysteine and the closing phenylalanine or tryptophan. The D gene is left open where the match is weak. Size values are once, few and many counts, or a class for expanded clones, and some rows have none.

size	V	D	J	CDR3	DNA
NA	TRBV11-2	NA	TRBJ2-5	CASRAQGREATQYF	TGTGCCAGCAGGGCCCAGGGGAGAGAGGCGACCCAGTACTTC
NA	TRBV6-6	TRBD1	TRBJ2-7	CASSPGGILEQYF	TGTGCCAGCAGCCCAGGGGGCATTCTCGAGCAGTACTTC
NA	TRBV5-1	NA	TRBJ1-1	CASSLAGLGTEAFF	TGCGCCAGCAGCTTGGCGGGCCTTGGGACTGAAGCTTTCTTT
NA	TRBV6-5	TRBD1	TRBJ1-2	CASSQTGTGYGYTF	TGTGCCAGCAGCCAAACAGGGACAGGCTATGGCTACACCTTC
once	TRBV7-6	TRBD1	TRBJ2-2	CASSLGQGLTGELFF	TGTGCCAGCAGCTTAGGACAGGGTTTAACCGGGGAGCTGTTTTTT
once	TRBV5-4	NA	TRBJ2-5	CASSPRGQETQYF	TGTGCCAGCAGCCCTAGGGGGCAAGAGACCCAGTACTTC
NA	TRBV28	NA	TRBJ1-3	CASSFERGSSGNTIYF	TGTGCCAGCAGTTTCGAACGAGGTAGCTCTGGAAACACCATATATTTT
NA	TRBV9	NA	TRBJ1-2	CASSVADPGFNYGYTF	TGTGCCAGCAGCGTAGCGGACCCGGGGTTTAACTATGGCTACACCTTC
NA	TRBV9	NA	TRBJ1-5	CASSVGFERSQPQHF	TGTGCCAGCAGCGTGGGGTTTGAGAGGAGTCAGCCCCAGCATTTT
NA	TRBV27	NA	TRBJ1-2	CASSLRSDSGYTF	TGTGCCAGCAGTTTAAGGTCCGACTCTGGCTACACCTTC
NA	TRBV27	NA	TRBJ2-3	CASSFLGTDTQYF	TGTGCCAGCAGTTTTCTAGGCACAGATACGCAGTATTTT
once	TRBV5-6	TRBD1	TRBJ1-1	CASSSRTGATEAFF	TGTGCCAGCAGCTCGCGGACAGGGGCCACTGAAGCTTTCTTT
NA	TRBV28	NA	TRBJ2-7	CASSILPTYEQYF	TGTGCCAGCAGTATCCTTCCTACCTACGAGCAGTACTTC
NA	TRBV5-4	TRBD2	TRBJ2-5	CASSPRLAGGPLVTQYF	TGTGCCAGCAGCCCTAGACTAGCGGGAGGGCCTTTGGTGACCCAGTACTTC
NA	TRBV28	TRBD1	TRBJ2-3	CASSPPPGGRSDTQYF	TGTGCCAGCAGTCCTCCCCCAGGGGGCAGGTCAGATACGCAGTATTTT
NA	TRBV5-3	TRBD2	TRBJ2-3	CARSPRAGVGTDTQYF	TGTGCCAGAAGCCCCCGAGCGGGAGTGGGCACAGATACGCAGTATTTT
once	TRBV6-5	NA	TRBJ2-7	CAITSRAYEQYF	TGTGCCATCACCAGCAGGGCCTACGAGCAGTACTTC
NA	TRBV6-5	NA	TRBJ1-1	CASSYRDGNTEAFF	TGTGCCAGCAGTTACAGGGACGGGAACACTGAAGCTTTCTTT
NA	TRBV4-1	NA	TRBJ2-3	CASSPGERLSTDTQYF	TGCGCCAGCAGCCCCGGGGAGCGCTTAAGCACAGATACGCAGTATTTT
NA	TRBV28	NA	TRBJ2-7	CASKSRNSYEQYF	TGTGCCAGCAAATCTCGAAACTCCTACGAGCAGTACTTC
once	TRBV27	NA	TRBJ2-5	CASSLGPRGGESQETQYF	TGTGCCAGCAGTTTAGGGCCCCGCGGAGGGGAAAGCCAAGAGACCCAGTACTTC
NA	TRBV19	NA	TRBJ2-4	CASSIGHTTDIQYF	TGTGCCAGTAGTATTGGTCACACGACGGACATTCAGTACTTC
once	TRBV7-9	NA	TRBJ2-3	CASSPRGWMTDTQYF	TGTGCCAGCAGCCCGCGGGGATGGATGACAGATACGCAGTATTTT
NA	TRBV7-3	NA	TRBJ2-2	CASSAVGGNTGELFF	TGTGCCAGCAGCGCTGTTGGAGGGAACACCGGGGAGCTGTTTTTT
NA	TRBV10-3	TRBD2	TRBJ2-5	CTISESRLAEKETQYF	TGTACCATCAGTGAGTCCAGACTAGCGGAAAAAGAGACCCAGTACTTC
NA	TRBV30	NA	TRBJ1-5	CAWSGQPQHF	TGTGCCTGGAGTGGCCAGCCCCAGCATTTT
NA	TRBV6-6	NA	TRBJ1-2	CATDRTDGYGYTF	TGTGCCACCGATAGGACAGATGGCTATGGCTACACCTTC
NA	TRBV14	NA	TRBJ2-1	CASSQSGSPEQFF	TGTGCCAGCAGCCAATCGGGCAGTCCTGAGCAGTTCTTC
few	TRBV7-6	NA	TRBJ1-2	CASSLEGRDGYTF	TGTGCCAGCAGCTTGGAGGGGAGGGATGGCTACACCTTC
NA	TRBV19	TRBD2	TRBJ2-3	CASSPAGLAGGDTQYF	TGTGCCAGTAGTCCGGCGGGACTAGCGGGAGGAGATACGCAGTATTTT
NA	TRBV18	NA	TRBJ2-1	CASSTIADNTYNEQFF	TGTGCCAGTTCCACCATAGCGGATAATACCTACAATGAGCAGTTCTTC
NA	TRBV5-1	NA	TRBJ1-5	CASSLGELSNQPQHF	TGCGCCAGCAGCTTGGGCGAATTAAGCAATCAGCCCCAGCATTTT
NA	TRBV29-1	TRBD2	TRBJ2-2	CSVEEASGTGELFF	TGCAGCGTTGAAGAGGCTAGCGGGACCGGGGAGCTGTTTTTT
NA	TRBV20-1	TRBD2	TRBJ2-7	CSARAGEQYF	TGCAGTGCACGAGCGGGAGAGCAGTACTTC
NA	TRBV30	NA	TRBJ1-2	CAWSLTPSYGYTF	TGTGCCTGGAGCCTAACTCCATCCTATGGCTACACCTTC
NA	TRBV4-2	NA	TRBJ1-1	CASSQGGRGGTEAFF	TGTGCCAGCAGCCAAGGGGGAAGGGGGGGTACTGAAGCTTTCTTT
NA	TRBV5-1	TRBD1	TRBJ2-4	CASSSLTGPTKNIQYF	TGCGCCAGCAGCTCCCTGACAGGGCCAACCAAAAACATTCAGTACTTC
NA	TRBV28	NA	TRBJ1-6	CASSSGLSASPLHF	TGTGCCAGCAGTTCTGGTCTCTCTGCCTCACCCCTCCACTTT
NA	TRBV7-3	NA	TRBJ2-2	CASSLTGSTGELFF	TGTGCCAGCAGCTTAACTGGGAGCACCGGGGAGCTGTTTTTT
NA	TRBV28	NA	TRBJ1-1	CAIDHRGSTEAFF	TGTGCCATCGACCACCGGGGGAGCACTGAAGCTTTCTTT
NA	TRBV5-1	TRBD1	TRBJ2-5	CASSLFGTGERETQYF	TGCGCCAGCAGCTTGTTCGGGACAGGGGAGAGAGAGACCCAGTACTTC
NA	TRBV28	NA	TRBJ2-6	CASSLLGPAGANVLTF	TGTGCCAGCAGTTTACTCGGGCCGGCTGGGGCCAACGTCCTGACTTTC
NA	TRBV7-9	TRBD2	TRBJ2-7	CASSKTPLAGGHEQYF	TGTGCCAGCAGCAAGACCCCGCTAGCGGGAGGCCACGAGCAGTACTTC
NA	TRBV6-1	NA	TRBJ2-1	CASTGRVYNEQFF	TGTGCCAGCACTGGACGGGTTTACAATGAGCAGTTCTTC
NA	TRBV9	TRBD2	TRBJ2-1	CASSTPSGNSYNEQFF	TGTGCCAGCAGCACCCCCAGCGGGAACTCCTACAATGAGCAGTTCTTC
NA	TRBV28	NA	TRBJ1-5	CASSLSLPGGSQPQHF	TGTGCCAGCAGTCTTTCCCTTCCCGGGGGGAGTCAGCCCCAGCATTTT
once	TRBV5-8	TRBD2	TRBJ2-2	CASSLELTSGNTGELFF	TGTGCCAGCAGCTTGGAGCTGACTAGCGGGAACACCGGGGAGCTGTTTTTT
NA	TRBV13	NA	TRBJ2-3	CASSVIIRSGSDTQYF	TGTGCCAGCAGCGTCATAATCCGATCAGGGTCAGATACGCAGTATTTT
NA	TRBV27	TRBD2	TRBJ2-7	CASSFLGLAGDPSSYEQYF	TGTGCCAGCAGTTTTTTGGGACTAGCGGGAGACCCTTCTAGTTACGAGCAGTACTTC
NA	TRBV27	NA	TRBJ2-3	CASSFFPPAASTDTQYF	TGTGCCAGCAGTTTTTTTCCCCCGGCGGCTAGCACAGATACGCAGTATTTT
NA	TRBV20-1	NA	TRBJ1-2	CSAEGAHGYTF	TGCAGTGCCGAAGGGGCGCATGGCTACACCTTC
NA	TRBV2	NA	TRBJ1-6	CASSQTRRDSPLHF	TGTGCCAGCAGCCAGACAAGAAGAGATTCACCCCTCCACTTT
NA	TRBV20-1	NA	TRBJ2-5	CSGLVRETQYF	TGCAGTGGACTAGTCAGAGAGACCCAGTACTTC